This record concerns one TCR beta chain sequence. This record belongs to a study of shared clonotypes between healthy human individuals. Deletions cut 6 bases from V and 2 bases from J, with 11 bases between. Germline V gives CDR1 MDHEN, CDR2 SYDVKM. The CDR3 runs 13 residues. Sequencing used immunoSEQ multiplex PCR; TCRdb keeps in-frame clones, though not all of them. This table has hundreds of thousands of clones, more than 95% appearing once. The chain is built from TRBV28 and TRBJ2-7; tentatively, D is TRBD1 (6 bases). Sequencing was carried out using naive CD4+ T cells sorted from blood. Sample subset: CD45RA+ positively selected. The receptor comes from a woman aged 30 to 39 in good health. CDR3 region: CASSSGTTYEQYF. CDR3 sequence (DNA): TGTGCCAGCAGCTCCGGGACAACCTACGAGCAGTACTTC.